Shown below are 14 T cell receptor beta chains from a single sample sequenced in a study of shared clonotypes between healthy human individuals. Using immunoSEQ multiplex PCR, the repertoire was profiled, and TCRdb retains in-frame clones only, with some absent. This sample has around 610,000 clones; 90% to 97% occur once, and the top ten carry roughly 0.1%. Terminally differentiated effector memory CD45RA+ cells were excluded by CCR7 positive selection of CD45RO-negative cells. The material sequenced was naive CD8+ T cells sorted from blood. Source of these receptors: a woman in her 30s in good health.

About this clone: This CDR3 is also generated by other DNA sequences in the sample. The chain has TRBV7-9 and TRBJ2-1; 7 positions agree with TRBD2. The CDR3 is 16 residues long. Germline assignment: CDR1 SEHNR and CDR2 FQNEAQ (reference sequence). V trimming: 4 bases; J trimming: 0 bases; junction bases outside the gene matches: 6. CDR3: CASSSPSGSSYNEQFF. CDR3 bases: TGTGCCAGCAGCTCCCCTAGCGGAAGCTCCTACAATGAGCAGTTCTTC.

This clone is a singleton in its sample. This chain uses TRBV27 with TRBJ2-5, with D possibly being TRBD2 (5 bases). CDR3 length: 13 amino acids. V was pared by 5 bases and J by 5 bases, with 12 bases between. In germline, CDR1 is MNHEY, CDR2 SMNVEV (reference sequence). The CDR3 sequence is CASSPTSVETQYF. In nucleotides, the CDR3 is TGTGCCAGCAGTCCCACTAGTGTGGAGACCCAGTACTTC.

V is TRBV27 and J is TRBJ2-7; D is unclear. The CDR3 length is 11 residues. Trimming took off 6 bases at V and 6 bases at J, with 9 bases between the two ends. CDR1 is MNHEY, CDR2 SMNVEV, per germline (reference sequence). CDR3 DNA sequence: TGTGCCAGCAGGGAAGGGCCCGAGCAGTACTTC. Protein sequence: CASREGPEQYF.

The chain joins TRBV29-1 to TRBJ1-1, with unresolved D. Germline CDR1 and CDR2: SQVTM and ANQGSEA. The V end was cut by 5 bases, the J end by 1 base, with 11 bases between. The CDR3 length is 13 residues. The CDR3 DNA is TGCAGCGTTTGGAAAACGTCGAACACTGAAGCTTTCTTT. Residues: CSVWKTSNTEAFF.

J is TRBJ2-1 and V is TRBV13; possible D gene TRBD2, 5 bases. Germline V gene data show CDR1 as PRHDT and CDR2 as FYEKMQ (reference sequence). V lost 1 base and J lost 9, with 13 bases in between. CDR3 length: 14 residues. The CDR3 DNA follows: TGTGCCAGCAGCTTAGTAGGGAGTGGGGTTGAGCAGTTCTTC. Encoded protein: CASSLVGSGVEQFF.

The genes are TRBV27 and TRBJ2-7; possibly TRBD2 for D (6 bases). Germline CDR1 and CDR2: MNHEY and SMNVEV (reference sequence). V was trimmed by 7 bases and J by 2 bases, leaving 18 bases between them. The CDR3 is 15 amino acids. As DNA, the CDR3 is TGTGCCAGCAACGGGGCGGGAAGGGACCCCTACGAGCAGTACTTC. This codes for CASNGAGRDPYEQYF.

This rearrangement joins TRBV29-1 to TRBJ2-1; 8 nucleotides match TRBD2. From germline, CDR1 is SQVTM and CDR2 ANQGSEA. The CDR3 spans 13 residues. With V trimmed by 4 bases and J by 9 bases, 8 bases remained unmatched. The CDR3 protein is CSVVAGGSVEQFF. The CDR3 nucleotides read TGCAGCGTTGTGGCGGGAGGTAGTGTTGAGCAGTTCTTC.

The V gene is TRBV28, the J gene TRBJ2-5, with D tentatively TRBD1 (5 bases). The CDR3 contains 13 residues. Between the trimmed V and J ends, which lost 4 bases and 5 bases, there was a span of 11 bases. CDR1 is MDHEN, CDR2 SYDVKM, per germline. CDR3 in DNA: TGTGCCAGCAGTTGGTTCAGGGATGAGACCCAGTACTTC. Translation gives CASSWFRDETQYF. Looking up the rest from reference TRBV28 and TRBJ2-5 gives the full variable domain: DVKVTQSSRYLVKRTGEKVFLECVQDMDHENMFWYRQDPGLGLRLIYFSYDVKMKEKGDIPEGYSVSREKKERFSLILESASTNQTSMYLCASSWFRDETQYFGPGTRLLVL.

The CDR3 sequence: CASSPDRGRFYEQYF. The CDR3 DNA sequence: TGTGCCAGCAGCCCCGACCGCGGGAGGTTCTACGAGCAGTACTTC. This sequence joins TRBV5-4 and TRBJ2-5, with TRBD2 matching 8 bases. The DNA end favors TRBJ2-7, so the J call may be wrong. CDR1 and CDR2 from the germline V gene are SGHNT and YYREEE (reference sequence). CDR3 length: 15 residues.

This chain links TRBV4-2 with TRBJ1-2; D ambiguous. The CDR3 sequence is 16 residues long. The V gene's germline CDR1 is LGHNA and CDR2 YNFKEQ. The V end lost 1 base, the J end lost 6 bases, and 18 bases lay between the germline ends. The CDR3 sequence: CASSQVVRPTKDGYTF. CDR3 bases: TGTGCCAGCAGCCAAGTCGTCCGCCCTACTAAAGATGGCTACACCTTC.

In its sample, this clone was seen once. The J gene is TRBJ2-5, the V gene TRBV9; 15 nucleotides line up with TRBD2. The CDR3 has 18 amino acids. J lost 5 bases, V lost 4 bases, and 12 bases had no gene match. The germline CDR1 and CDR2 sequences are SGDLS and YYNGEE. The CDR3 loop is CASSRRTSGRAKEETQYF. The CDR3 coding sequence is TGTGCCAGCAGCCGCCGGACTAGCGGGAGGGCTAAGGAGGAGACCCAGTACTTC.

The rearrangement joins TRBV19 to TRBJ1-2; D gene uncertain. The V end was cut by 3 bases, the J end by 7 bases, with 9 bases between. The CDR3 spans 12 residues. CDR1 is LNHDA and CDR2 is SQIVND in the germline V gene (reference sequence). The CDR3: CASSIDYIGYTF. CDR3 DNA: TGTGCCAGTAGTATTGACTACATTGGCTACACCTTC.

The CDR3 loop is CASSVDLAGAPYEQYF. Here the CDR3 DNA reads TGTGCCAGCAGCGTAGACCTAGCGGGAGCCCCCTACGAGCAGTACTTC. V gene TRBV9 combines with J gene TRBJ2-7, with 10 bases matching TRBD2. Germline-derived CDR1 and CDR2 are SGDLS and YYNGEE. The CDR3 consists of 16 residues. Trimming at V came to 0 bases and at J to 2 bases, leaving 5 bases not matched to a gene.

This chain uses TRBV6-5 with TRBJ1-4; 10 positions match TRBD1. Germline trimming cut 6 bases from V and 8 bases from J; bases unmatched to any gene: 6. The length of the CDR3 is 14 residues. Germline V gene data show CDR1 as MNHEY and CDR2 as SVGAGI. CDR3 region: CASRLGTGDEKLFF. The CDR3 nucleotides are TGTGCCAGCAGACTAGGGACAGGGGACGAAAAACTGTTTTTT.